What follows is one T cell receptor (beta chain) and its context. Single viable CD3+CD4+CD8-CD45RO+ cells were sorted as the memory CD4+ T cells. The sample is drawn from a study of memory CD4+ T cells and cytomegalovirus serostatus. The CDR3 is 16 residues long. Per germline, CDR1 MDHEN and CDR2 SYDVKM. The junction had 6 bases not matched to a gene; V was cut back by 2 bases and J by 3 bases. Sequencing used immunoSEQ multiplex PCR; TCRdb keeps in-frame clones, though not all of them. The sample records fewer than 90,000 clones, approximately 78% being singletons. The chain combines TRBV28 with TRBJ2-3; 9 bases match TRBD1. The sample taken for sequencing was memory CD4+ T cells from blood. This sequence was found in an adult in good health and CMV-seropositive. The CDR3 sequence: CASSLGGTGQTDTQYF. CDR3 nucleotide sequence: TGTGCCAGCAGTTTAGGCGGGACAGGGCAGACAGATACGCAGTATTTT.